The 32 T cell receptor beta chains reported below all come from one sample, sequenced in a study of cytotoxic CD8 clonotypes in ibrutinib-treated CLL. Sequencing used immunoSEQ multiplex PCR; TCRdb keeps in-frame clones, though not all of them. The table records roughly 150,000 clones, roughly 80% of them present only once. This specimen was PBMCs, taken after 12 months of ibrutinib treatment. The receptors come from a human donor with chronic lymphocytic leukemia.

The CDR3 DNA reads as TGTGCCAGCAGCCTATCATCTGTAGACTCTGGAAACACCATATATTTT. Translation gives CASSLSSVDSGNTIYF. The chain has TRBV7-9 and TRBJ1-3; D uncertain. From germline, CDR1 is SEHNR and CDR2 FQNEAQ (reference sequence). The CDR3 spans 16 residues. Trimming took off 5 bases at V and 0 bases at J, with 14 bases between the two ends. Using reference TRBV7-9 and TRBJ1-3 for the parts outside the CDR3, the full variable domain is DTGVSQNPRHKITKRGQNVTFRCDPISEHNRLYWYRQTLGQGPEFLTYFQNEAQLEKSRLLSDRFSAERPKGSFSTLEIQRTEQGDSAMYLCASSLSSVDSGNTIYFGEGSWLTVV.

V gene TRBV4-2 combines with J gene TRBJ2-2; 10 nucleotides line up with TRBD1. V lost 2 bases and J lost 6; bases outside the gene matches: 3. The CDR3 consists of 15 residues. CDR1 and CDR2 (germline): LGHNA, YNFKEQ. CDR3 sequence (DNA): TGTGCCAGCAGCCAACGACAGGGGGCGGCCGGGGAGCTGTTTTTT. Its translation is CASSQRQGAAGELFF.

This rearrangement joins TRBV29-1 to TRBJ1-1, with 8 bases fitting TRBD1. The length of the CDR3 is 13 residues. The germline V gene has CDR1 SQVTM and CDR2 ANQGSEA. V dropped 4 bases and J dropped 1; count of bases not matched to a gene: 2. The CDR3 region is CSVAQGANTEAFF. CDR3 nucleotides: TGCAGCGTTGCGCAGGGGGCGAACACTGAAGCTTTCTTT.

The chain recombines TRBV27 with TRBJ2-7; 8 nucleotides match TRBD2. From germline, CDR1 is MNHEY and CDR2 SMNVEV (reference sequence). After removal of 4 bases from V and 0 bases from J, the junction contained 8 bases not matched to a gene. The length of the CDR3 is 16 residues. The CDR3 nucleotides read TGTGCCAGCAGTTCGCCTCGGGGGGGAAGCTCCTACGAGCAGTACTTC. Its translation: CASSSPRGGSSYEQYF.

The V and J genes are TRBV28 and TRBJ1-5; D uncertain. Trimming stripped 6 bases from V and 7 bases from J, with 13 bases between. The germline CDR1 and CDR2 sequences are MDHEN and SYDVKM. The CDR3 extends over 13 amino acids. The CDR3 nucleotides read TGTGCCAGCAGACCGAAACCGTGGCAGCCCCAGCATTTT. This codes for CASRPKPWQPQHF.

This clone was recorded a few times. This chain uses TRBV28 with TRBJ1-4; no reliable D call. Trimming pared 3 bases from V and 7 bases from J, leaving 3 bases between. This CDR3 region has 11 residues. CDR1 is MDHEN and CDR2 is SYDVKM in the germline V gene. The CDR3: CASSFTEKLFF. The CDR3 DNA is TGTGCCAGCAGTTTTACTGAAAAACTGTTTTTT.

The gene calls are TRBV7-6 and TRBJ1-6; weak D call: TRBD1 (6 bases). V was trimmed by 2 bases and J by 7 bases, leaving 21 bases between them. The CDR3 spans 18 residues. The V gene's germline CDR1 is SGHVS and CDR2 FNYEAQ. The CDR3 here is CASSLSLAGDEGNSPLHF. In DNA, the CDR3 is TGTGCCAGCAGCTTAAGTTTAGCAGGGGATGAAGGGAATTCACCCCTCCACTTT.

J is TRBJ1-4 and V is TRBV5-4, with TRBD1 as a possible D gene (5 bases). The CDR3 spans 13 residues. V lost 2 bases and J lost 8, with 10 bases in between. The germline V gene encodes CDR1 SGHNT and CDR2 YYREEE (reference sequence). The chain's CDR3 is CASSFGTEEKLFF. The DNA for the CDR3 is TGTGCCAGCAGCTTCGGGACCGAAGAAAAACTGTTTTTT.

V and J are TRBV7-2 and TRBJ2-7, with 9 bases lining up with TRBD1. The CDR3 spans 14 residues. J gave up 6 bases and V 5 bases, and 8 bases lay outside the gene matches. The germline gives CDR1 SGHTA, CDR2 FQGNSA. Here the CDR3 reads CASSPDRGRPEQYF. In DNA, the CDR3 is TGTGCCAGCAGCCCGGACAGGGGTCGGCCCGAGCAGTACTTC. Using reference TRBV7-2 and TRBJ2-7 for the parts outside the CDR3, the full variable domain is GAGVSQSPSNKVTEKGKDVELRCDPISGHTALYWYRQSLGQGLEFLIYFQGNSAPDKSGLPSDRFSAERTGGSVSTLTIQRTQQEDSAVYLCASSPDRGRPEQYFGPGTRLTVT.

V gene TRBV7-2 combines with J gene TRBJ2-7; 10 nucleotides agree with TRBD2. The V gene's germline CDR1 is SGHTA and CDR2 FQGNSA. The CDR3 has 15 residues. V trimming: 5 bases; J trimming: 3 bases; junction bases outside the gene matches: 7. The CDR3 nucleotides read TGTGCCAGCAGCCCCAGTAGCGGGGGGTTCTACGAGCAGTACTTC. As protein: CASSPSSGGFYEQYF.

The sample holds a few counts of this clone. J is TRBJ1-1 and V is TRBV7-9, with 8 bases aligning to TRBD1. Germline V gene data show CDR1 as SEHNR and CDR2 as FQNEAQ (reference sequence). The CDR3 covers 16 residues. The V segment lost 5 bases and the J segment 4 bases; nucleotides outside the gene matches: 12. CDR3 residues: CASSKKWTDRGTEAFF. The CDR3 bases are TGTGCCAGCAGCAAAAAATGGACAGACAGGGGCACTGAAGCTTTCTTT.

The chain couples TRBV6-5 to TRBJ2-7; no definite D call. The V end was cut by 0 bases, the J end by 3 bases, with 15 bases between. The CDR3 length is 16 residues. Germline assignment: CDR1 MNHEY and CDR2 SVGAGI. CDR3 sequence (DNA): TGTGCCAGCAGTTACTCGGTTGGTGCAGGAGTCTACGAGCAGTACTTC. Translated, it gives CASSYSVGAGVYEQYF.

This clone was counted only a few times. The chain employs TRBV5-4 and TRBJ1-2; tentatively, D is TRBD1 (5 bases). V gave up 1 base and J gave up 7 bases, with 14 bases separating them. CDR1 is SGHNT, CDR2 YYREEE, per germline (reference sequence). The CDR3 has 14 residues. Here the CDR3 reads CASSLQGTPFGYTF. The CDR3 region has the DNA TGTGCCAGCAGCTTGCAGGGCACCCCCTTTGGCTACACCTTC.

Worth noting for this clone: At one end the junction does not follow the germline gene, possibly because of a read error. The chain combines TRBV7-7 with TRBJ1-5; D gene uncertain. Germline CDR1 and CDR2: SSHAT and FNYEAQ (reference sequence). The CDR3 contains 13 residues. CDR3 protein: CASSLDRGQPQHF. CDR3 DNA sequence: TGTGCTAGCAGCTTAGATCGGGGTCAGCCCCAGCATTTT.

The chain uses TRBV2 and TRBJ1-2; the D is unclear. V gave up 5 bases and J gave up 1 base, with 8 bases separating them. Germline CDR1 SNHLY, CDR2 FYNNEI. This CDR3 has 13 amino acids. The CDR3 is CASSPQINYGYTF. The CDR3 DNA reads TGTGCCAGCAGTCCCCAAATTAACTATGGCTACACCTTC.

This chain connects TRBV6-4 to TRBJ1-2, with D perhaps matching TRBD1 (6 bases). Germline loops: CDR1 MRHNA, CDR2 SNTAGT. The CDR3 length is 16 residues. Trimming took off 4 bases at V and 7 bases at J, with 22 bases between the two ends. CDR3 region: CASSATGSGNYGGYTF. CDR3 DNA sequence: TGTGCCAGCAGTGCCACAGGGTCCGGGAATTACGGTGGCTACACCTTC.

This clone turned up a few times. In the same sample, other DNA sequences code for this CDR3. The CDR3 loop reads CASSPRLGNEQFF. The CDR3 DNA follows: TGTGCCAGCTCACCACGATTAGGTAATGAGCAGTTCTTC. V is TRBV18 and J is TRBJ2-1; D ambiguous. Germline CDR1 KGHSH, CDR2 LQKENI. V lost 1 base and J lost 7, with 8 bases in between. The CDR3 consists of 13 residues. Filled out from reference TRBV18 and TRBJ2-1, the complete variable domain reads NAGVMQNPRHLVRRRGQEARLRCSPMKGHSHVYWYRQLPEEGLKFMVYLQKENIIDESGMPKERFSAEFPKEGPSILRIQQVVRGDSAAYFCASSPRLGNEQFFGPGTRLTVL.

This chain links TRBV28 with TRBJ1-1; 7 positions match TRBD1. This CDR3 region has 17 residues. Germline V gives CDR1 MDHEN, CDR2 SYDVKM. V was clipped by 1 base and J by 8 bases; unmatched bases: 16. CDR3 protein: CASSLLQGRKGGIEAFF. The CDR3, as DNA: TGTGCCAGCAGTTTATTACAGGGGCGGAAGGGGGGCATAGAAGCTTTCTTT.

As for this clone: The junction differs from germline at one of its ends, possibly a read error. This chain uses TRBV5-1 with TRBJ2-7, with a possible D match to TRBD2 (6 bases). CDR1 and CDR2 (germline): SGHRS, YFSETQ. The CDR3 covers 13 residues. CDR3 nucleotide sequence: TGTGCCAGCAGCTTGGGGGGTCTATACGAGCAGTACTTC. This gives the protein CASSLGGLYEQYF.

The chain has TRBV9 and TRBJ1-1; D might be TRBD1 (5 bases). Germline V gives CDR1 SGDLS, CDR2 YYNGEE. CDR3 length: 16 residues. Trimming took 0 bases from V and 4 from J, leaving 16 bases between them. DNA for the CDR3: TGTGCCAGCAGCGTAGGGCAGGGTGGGCTGGTCACTGAAGCTTTCTTT. Encoded protein: CASSVGQGGLVTEAFF.

Only one count was recorded for this clone. The chain has TRBV18 and TRBJ2-1, with D maybe TRBD2 (6 bases). Trimming removed 4 bases at V and 0 bases at J, with 10 bases between. Germline CDR1 reads KGHSH; CDR2 reads LQKENI. The CDR3 is 15 amino acids. The CDR3 DNA follows: TGTGCCAGCTCACGGCAGGGAGGCTCCTACAATGAGCAGTTCTTC. Encoded protein: CASSRQGGSYNEQFF.

V usage is TRBV2 and J usage is TRBJ2-3; TRBD2 matches at 14 bases. Germline lookup yields CDR1 SNHLY and CDR2 FYNNEI. This CDR3 region has 16 residues. The trim removed 6 bases at V and 2 bases at J, leaving 4 bases unmatched. In DNA form, the CDR3 reads TGTGCCAGCAGGCGACTAGCGGGGGGGTTCACAGATACGCAGTATTTT. It encodes CASRRLAGGFTDTQYF. Filled out from reference TRBV2 and TRBJ2-3, the complete variable domain reads EPEVTQTPSHQVTQMGQEVILRCVPISNHLYFYWYRQILGQKVEFLVSFYNNEISEKSEIFDDQFSVERPDGSNFTLKIRSTKLEDSAMYFCASRRLAGGFTDTQYFGPGTRLTVL.

V is TRBV5-4 and J is TRBJ1-3; a weak D match, TRBD1 (6 bases). Germline values: CDR1 SGHNT, CDR2 YYREEE (reference sequence). V lost 5 bases to trimming and J lost 0 bases, with 15 bases between them. The CDR3 is made up of 16 amino acids. CDR3 protein: CASSSGTRPSGNTIYF. The DNA of the CDR3 is TGTGCCAGCAGTTCCGGGACAAGGCCCTCTGGAAACACCATATATTTT.

The V gene is TRBV18, the J gene TRBJ2-5, with 9 bases matching TRBD2. Germline V gene lookup returns CDR1 KGHSH and CDR2 LQKENI. This CDR3 has 15 residues. With 0 bases clipped from V and 4 bases from J, the junction kept 3 bases outside the gene matches. CDR3 sequence reads: CASSPPEAGGETQYF. The CDR3 DNA is TGTGCCAGCTCACCACCAGAAGCGGGGGGAGAGACCCAGTACTTC.

This rearrangement joins TRBV7-8 to TRBJ2-3; TRBD2 might be the D (6 bases). Trimming took 3 bases from V and 3 from J, leaving 10 bases between them. The CDR3 runs 14 residues. The germline CDR1 and CDR2 sequences are SGHVS and FQNEAQ. The CDR3 region has the DNA TGTGCCAGCAGCTTCCAGCGGGCAACAGATACGCAGTATTTT. Amino acid sequence: CASSFQRATDTQYF.

The rearrangement uses TRBV5-8 and TRBJ1-5; TRBD1 agrees at 9 bases. The junction had 9 bases not matched to a gene; V was cut back by 4 bases and J by 7 bases. This CDR3 comprises 15 residues. Germline assignment: CDR1 SGHTS and CDR2 YDEGEE. CDR3 amino acids: CASSGDRVGRQPQHF. CDR3 coding DNA: TGTGCCAGCAGCGGGGACAGGGTGGGGAGGCAGCCCCAGCATTTT.

The chain has TRBV4-1 and TRBJ1-6, with 7 bases identical to TRBD1. CDR1 and CDR2 from the germline V gene are MGHRA and YSYEKL. This CDR3 region has 15 residues. The V gene end was trimmed by 1 base and the J gene end by 7 bases; junction bases not matched to a gene: 4. The CDR3 protein is CASSQGGTVNSPLHF. The CDR3 bases are TGCGCCAGCAGCCAAGGGGGGACAGTCAATTCACCCCTCCACTTT.

This clone has just one count. V and J are TRBV18 and TRBJ1-2; possible D gene TRBD1, 5 bases. This CDR3 comprises 13 residues. V lost 2 bases, J lost 4 bases, and 8 bases lay in between. CDR1 and CDR2 from the germline V gene are KGHSH and LQKENI. CDR3 coding DNA: TGTGCCAGCTCACCAGCAGGGAGCTATGGCTACACCTTC. Its protein product is CASSPAGSYGYTF.

V usage is TRBV5-6 and J usage is TRBJ2-7; 7 bases agree with TRBD2. The CDR3 is made up of 15 amino acids. The V gene's germline CDR1 is SGHDT and CDR2 YYEEEE. V trimming: 4 bases; J trimming: 3 bases; junction bases outside the gene matches: 10. CDR3 DNA: TGTGCCAGCAGCCAACCGTCAGCGGGGCTCTACGAGCAGTACTTC. Translated, it gives CASSQPSAGLYEQYF.

V and J are TRBV5-1 and TRBJ1-4; TRBD1 aligns across 9 bases. V dropped 4 bases and J dropped 2; count of bases not matched to a gene: 9. This CDR3 has 17 residues. Germline-derived CDR1 and CDR2 are SGHRS and YFSETQ. The CDR3 is CASSGNRGQGTNEKLFF. The CDR3 DNA sequence: TGCGCCAGCAGCGGTAACAGGGGGCAAGGGACTAATGAAAAACTGTTTTTT.

The chain joins TRBV5-5 to TRBJ1-1; no clear D. This CDR3 region has 13 residues. Germline V CDR1 and CDR2: SGHKS, YYEKEE (reference sequence). Trimming took 0 bases from V and 11 from J, leaving 14 bases between them. Written as DNA, the CDR3 is TGTGCCAGCAGCTTGGCCTTGGTAACCGGGGCTTTCTTT. This translates into CASSLALVTGAFF.

The chain links TRBV30 to TRBJ1-4, with TRBD1 as a possible D gene (6 bases). CDR3 size: 14 residues. Germline V gene lookup returns CDR1 GTSNPN and CDR2 SVGIG (reference sequence). The V end was cut by 5 bases, the J end by 5 bases, with 15 bases between. CDR3 region: CAWGSVGGNEKLFF. CDR3 nucleotides: TGTGCCTGGGGAAGCGTCGGGGGCAATGAAAAACTGTTTTTT.